These T cell receptor beta chains were read from a single sample in a study of cytomegalovirus exposure and HLA in healthy donors. Measured with immunoSEQ multiplex PCR; TCRdb has only the in-frame clones, and not every one. The sample has about 240,000 clones; about 80% are singletons. Material for sequencing was PBMCs. The receptors derive from a woman aged 60-70 years in good health and CMV-seropositive. Both conserved end residues are part of each CDR3. Fields, in order: CDR3 protein, CDR3 DNA, clone size, J gene, D gene, V gene. A D gene is named only where the DNA matches it firmly. Clone size, where shown, is once, few, many, or a class for clones that have expanded.

cdr3_aa: CASGLVWQGSFNTQYF
cdr3_nt: TGTGCTAGTGGTTTGGTGTGGCAGGGGTCTTTCAATACGCAGTATTTT
clone_size: .
j_call: TRBJ2-3
d_call: .
v_call: TRBV12-5

cdr3_aa: CASSQSTSVTGELFF
cdr3_nt: TGCGCCAGCAGCCAGTCGACTAGCGTCACCGGGGAGCTGTTTTTT
clone_size: .
j_call: TRBJ2-2
d_call: TRBD2
v_call: TRBV4-1

cdr3_aa: CASSGQETSGFYEQYF
cdr3_nt: TGTGCCAGCTCAGGTCAGGAGACTAGCGGCTTCTACGAGCAGTACTTC
clone_size: .
j_call: TRBJ2-7
d_call: TRBD2
v_call: TRBV18

cdr3_aa: CASSPRDRGRETQYF
cdr3_nt: TGTGCCAGCAGCCCGAGGGACAGGGGTAGGGAGACCCAGTACTTC
clone_size: .
j_call: TRBJ2-5
d_call: TRBD1
v_call: TRBV2

cdr3_aa: CASSSGLAGTREQYF
cdr3_nt: TGTGCCAGCAGCTCGGGACTAGCGGGAACGAGGGAGCAGTACTTC
clone_size: .
j_call: TRBJ2-7
d_call: TRBD2
v_call: TRBV7-3

cdr3_aa: CASRGGATDTQYF
cdr3_nt: TGTGCCAGCCGGGGGGGGGCCACAGATACGCAGTATTTT
clone_size: .
j_call: TRBJ2-3
d_call: TRBD2
v_call: TRBV18

cdr3_aa: CASSIEGPRYNEQFF
cdr3_nt: TGTGCCAGCAGTATAGAGGGTCCTAGGTACAATGAGCAGTTCTTC
clone_size: .
j_call: TRBJ2-1
d_call: .
v_call: TRBV27

cdr3_aa: CASSPTGQGARTRVNIQYF
cdr3_nt: TGTGCCAGCTCACCAACTGGACAGGGGGCTAGGACTAGGGTAAACATTCAGTACTTC
clone_size: few
j_call: TRBJ2-4
d_call: TRBD1
v_call: TRBV18

cdr3_aa: CASSVEGTIGETQYF
cdr3_nt: TGTGCCAGCAGTGTGGAGGGTACGATCGGAGAGACCCAGTACTTC
clone_size: .
j_call: TRBJ2-5
d_call: .
v_call: TRBV2

cdr3_aa: CASRGQSIEAFF
cdr3_nt: TGTGCCAGCAGGGGACAGTCCATTGAAGCTTTCTTT
clone_size: .
j_call: TRBJ1-1
d_call: TRBD1
v_call: TRBV2

cdr3_aa: CAWSGGDSNQPQHF
cdr3_nt: TGTGCCTGGAGCGGTGGTGATAGCAATCAGCCCCAGCATTTT
clone_size: .
j_call: TRBJ1-5
d_call: .
v_call: TRBV30

cdr3_aa: CASSHLTSGRASDEQYF
cdr3_nt: TGCGCCAGCAGCCACTTGACCAGCGGGAGGGCCTCGGACGAGCAGTACTTC
clone_size: .
j_call: TRBJ2-7
d_call: TRBD2
v_call: TRBV4-1

cdr3_aa: CASSRLGSTEAFF
cdr3_nt: TGTGCCAGTAGCCGCCTCGGTAGCACTGAAGCTTTCTTT
clone_size: .
j_call: TRBJ1-1
d_call: .
v_call: TRBV19

cdr3_aa: CASSSPGAANEKLFF
cdr3_nt: TGTGCCAGCAGCTCCCCAGGGGCTGCTAATGAAAAACTGTTTTTT
clone_size: .
j_call: TRBJ1-4
d_call: .
v_call: TRBV7-9

cdr3_aa: CASRYKNTGELFF
cdr3_nt: TGTGCCAGCAGGTACAAGAACACCGGGGAGCTGTTTTTT
clone_size: .
j_call: TRBJ2-2
d_call: .
v_call: TRBV9

cdr3_aa: CASSPSRGYNEKLFF
cdr3_nt: TGTGCCAGCTCACCCTCCCGAGGCTATAATGAAAAACTGTTTTTT
clone_size: .
j_call: TRBJ1-4
d_call: .
v_call: TRBV18

cdr3_aa: CATLRDRGRTNYGYTF
cdr3_nt: TGTGCCACACTCCGGGACAGGGGTCGAACTAACTATGGCTACACCTTC
clone_size: .
j_call: TRBJ1-2
d_call: TRBD1
v_call: TRBV10-3

cdr3_aa: CASSSGGVNTEAFF
cdr3_nt: TGTGCCAGCAGCTCGGGAGGGGTGAACACTGAAGCTTTCTTT
clone_size: .
j_call: TRBJ1-1
d_call: .
v_call: TRBV5-6

cdr3_aa: CATEGVQEGAPSGANVLTF
cdr3_nt: TGTGCCACCGAAGGGGTACAGGAGGGGGCTCCCTCTGGGGCCAACGTCCTGACTTTC
clone_size: .
j_call: TRBJ2-6
d_call: .
v_call: TRBV19

cdr3_aa: CASSQGLAEYNEQFF
cdr3_nt: TGTGCCAGCAGTCAGGGACTAGCGGAGTACAATGAGCAGTTCTTC
clone_size: .
j_call: TRBJ2-1
d_call: TRBD2
v_call: TRBV2

cdr3_aa: CASRIVKASNQPQHF
cdr3_nt: TGTGCCAGCAGGATCGTCAAAGCCAGCAATCAGCCCCAGCATTTT
clone_size: few
j_call: TRBJ1-5
d_call: .
v_call: TRBV21-1

cdr3_aa: CASSFSSNEQFF
cdr3_nt: TGTGCCAGCAGCTTCTCTTCTAATGAGCAGTTCTTC
clone_size: .
j_call: TRBJ2-1
d_call: .
v_call: TRBV5-4

cdr3_aa: CASSLGTGGGTEAFF
cdr3_nt: TGCGCCAGCAGCTTGGGGACAGGGGGCGGCACTGAAGCTTTCTTT
clone_size: .
j_call: TRBJ1-1
d_call: TRBD1
v_call: TRBV5-1

cdr3_aa: CASSDQDRSNVEAFF
cdr3_nt: TGTGCCAGCAGTGACCAGGACAGGTCCAACGTTGAAGCTTTCTTT
clone_size: .
j_call: TRBJ1-1
d_call: TRBD1
v_call: TRBV6-1

cdr3_aa: CASSPEGVIYEQYF
cdr3_nt: TGTGCCAGCAGCCCCGAGGGGGTTATCTACGAGCAGTACTTC
clone_size: .
j_call: TRBJ2-7
d_call: .
v_call: TRBV5-6

cdr3_aa: CASSLRGTGVSGANVLTF
cdr3_nt: TGTGCCAGCAGTTTACGCGGGACAGGGGTTTCTGGGGCCAACGTCCTGACTTTC
clone_size: .
j_call: TRBJ2-6
d_call: TRBD1
v_call: TRBV27

cdr3_aa: CASSEQRQAPGGYTF
cdr3_nt: TGTGCCAGCAGTGAACAAAGACAGGCCCCAGGTGGCTACACCTTC
clone_size: .
j_call: TRBJ1-2
d_call: .
v_call: TRBV6-1

cdr3_aa: CASSLRQGNYGYTF
cdr3_nt: TGTGCCAGCAGCTTAAGACAGGGGAACTATGGCTACACCTTC
clone_size: .
j_call: TRBJ1-2
d_call: TRBD1
v_call: TRBV11-2

cdr3_aa: CASSLARLAGGPTSYEQYF
cdr3_nt: TGTGCCAGCAGCTTAGCGAGGCTAGCGGGAGGGCCTACCTCCTACGAGCAGTACTTC
clone_size: .
j_call: TRBJ2-7
d_call: TRBD2
v_call: TRBV7-8

cdr3_aa: CASSQRLGFGGRVEETQYF
cdr3_nt: TGTGCCAGCAGCCAAAGGCTCGGCTTTGGCGGGAGGGTTGAAGAGACCCAGTACTTC
clone_size: few
j_call: TRBJ2-5
d_call: TRBD2
v_call: TRBV4-2

cdr3_aa: CASSRLAGATGELFF
cdr3_nt: TGTGCCAGCAGCCGACTAGCGGGAGCTACCGGGGAGCTGTTTTTT
clone_size: once
j_call: TRBJ2-2
d_call: TRBD2
v_call: TRBV6-6

cdr3_aa: CASSGPGQQRDEQYF
cdr3_nt: TGTGCCAGCAGTGGACCGGGACAGCAGCGCGACGAGCAGTACTTC
clone_size: .
j_call: TRBJ2-7
d_call: TRBD1
v_call: TRBV25-1

cdr3_aa: CASSSGTGEGEKLFF
cdr3_nt: TGTGCCAGCAGCTCTGGGACAGGGGAGGGAGAAAAACTGTTTTTT
clone_size: .
j_call: TRBJ1-4
d_call: TRBD1
v_call: TRBV7-7

cdr3_aa: CASSSFSGSTDTQYF
cdr3_nt: TGCGCCAGCAGCAGTTTTAGCGGTAGCACAGATACGCAGTATTTT
clone_size: .
j_call: TRBJ2-3
d_call: .
v_call: TRBV5-1

cdr3_aa: CASRTSLSYNEQFF
cdr3_nt: TGTGCCAGCAGGACTAGCCTCTCCTACAATGAGCAGTTCTTC
clone_size: .
j_call: TRBJ2-1
d_call: TRBD2
v_call: TRBV25-1

cdr3_aa: CASTLDSAGELFF
cdr3_nt: TGTGCCAGCACCCTCGACAGCGCTGGGGAGCTGTTTTTT
clone_size: .
j_call: TRBJ2-2
d_call: .
v_call: TRBV6-6

cdr3_aa: CASGRQGGTEAFF
cdr3_nt: TGTGCCAGCGGTCGACAGGGCGGGACTGAAGCTTTCTTT
clone_size: .
j_call: TRBJ1-1
d_call: TRBD1
v_call: TRBV28

cdr3_aa: CASSWRGTSGKAGELFF
cdr3_nt: TGTGCCAGCAGCTGGAGGGGGACTAGCGGGAAGGCCGGGGAGCTGTTTTTT
clone_size: .
j_call: TRBJ2-2
d_call: TRBD2
v_call: TRBV7-2

cdr3_aa: CAAEGGDYGYTF
cdr3_nt: TGTGCTGCGGAGGGGGGGGACTATGGCTACACCTTC
clone_size: once
j_call: TRBJ1-2
d_call: .
v_call: TRBV19

cdr3_aa: CASRRRDFPPYSSQPQHF
cdr3_nt: TGTGCCAGCAGACGCCGGGATTTCCCCCCTTATAGCAGTCAGCCCCAGCATTTT
clone_size: .
j_call: TRBJ1-5
d_call: .
v_call: TRBV28

cdr3_aa: CASLQAPSPAQYF
cdr3_nt: TGTGCCAGCCTGCAGGCCCCCTCCCCGGCACAGTATTTT
clone_size: few
j_call: TRBJ2-3
d_call: .
v_call: TRBV7-2

cdr3_aa: CASRTGKGNEQFF
cdr3_nt: TGCGCCAGCAGGACAGGAAAAGGGAATGAGCAGTTCTTC
clone_size: .
j_call: TRBJ2-1
d_call: .
v_call: TRBV5-1

cdr3_aa: CASSSTGSYEQYF
cdr3_nt: TGCGCCAGCAGCTCTACAGGATCCTACGAGCAGTACTTC
clone_size: .
j_call: TRBJ2-7
d_call: .
v_call: TRBV5-1

cdr3_aa: CASSQRRGAVTYEQYF
cdr3_nt: TGCGCCAGCAGCCAACGGAGAGGAGCGGTTACCTACGAGCAGTACTTC
clone_size: .
j_call: TRBJ2-7
d_call: .
v_call: TRBV4-1

cdr3_aa: CATSDILGRISDPFF
cdr3_nt: TGTGCCACCAGCGATATTCTCGGGAGGATTAGTGACCCGTTCTTC
clone_size: once
j_call: TRBJ2-1
d_call: TRBD2
v_call: TRBV15

cdr3_aa: CASSPSSTNSYEQYF
cdr3_nt: TGTGCCAGCAGTCCTAGTAGTACCAACTCCTACGAGCAGTACTTC
clone_size: .
j_call: TRBJ2-7
d_call: .
v_call: TRBV5-4

cdr3_aa: CASSLTGGNTEAFF
cdr3_nt: TGTGCCAGCAGCTTAACAGGGGGCAACACTGAAGCTTTCTTT
clone_size: .
j_call: TRBJ1-1
d_call: TRBD1
v_call: TRBV11-2

cdr3_aa: CASTWDRTSYEQYF
cdr3_nt: TGTGCCAGCACCTGGGACAGGACCTCCTACGAGCAGTACTTC
clone_size: .
j_call: TRBJ2-7
d_call: TRBD1
v_call: TRBV6-1

cdr3_aa: CASSLVQRETNEQFF
cdr3_nt: TGTGCCAGCAGCTTAGTTCAGCGGGAGACAAATGAGCAGTTCTTC
clone_size: .
j_call: TRBJ2-1
d_call: TRBD2
v_call: TRBV7-6